One and the same sample provided the 20 T cell receptor beta chains below, sequenced in a study of response to subunit inactivated influenza vaccine. TCRdb independently ran MiXCR on the RT-PCR reads; one entry per CDR3 protein. Counted here are hundreds of thousands of distinct CDR3 sequences, about 8% occurring once; the ten biggest clones make up under 15%. The sample in question was PBMCs from blood, obtained less than 30 months after vaccination. The receptors originated from a man aged 50-75 years who received an inactivated influenza vaccine.

V gene TRBV10-3 combines with J gene TRBJ2-3; D is possibly TRBD1 or TRBD2 (6 bases each). The CDR3 loop spans 16 amino acids. Germline V gene lookup returns CDR1 ENHRY and CDR2 SYGVKD. Between the trimmed V and J ends, which lost 10 bases and 3 bases, there was a span of 23 bases. In nucleotides, the CDR3 is TGTGCCACCCGGGCCCTGGGGGCCAGCGGGACAGATACGCAGTATTTT. This codes for CATRALGASGTDTQYF.

The table lists this clonotype with a few counts. The rearrangement links TRBV30 to TRBJ1-1; no firm D call. Between the trimmed V and J ends, which lost 7 bases and 11 bases, there was a span of 14 bases. Germline values: CDR1 GTSNPN, CDR2 SVGIG (reference sequence). CDR3 length equals 10 residues. The CDR3 loop reads CASWSGMAFF. The DNA for the CDR3 is TGTGCCTCCTGGAGTGGAATGGCTTTCTTT.

The V and J genes are TRBV5-1 and TRBJ2-5; no reliable D call. V shed 6 bases and J shed 5 bases, with 8 bases lying between them. CDR1 and CDR2 from the germline V gene are SGHRS and YFSETQ. CDR3 length equals 11 residues. The DNA of the CDR3 is TGCGCCAGCATGGTCGATGAGACCCAGTACTTC. This codes for CASMVDETQYF.

Here the CDR3 DNA reads TGCAGCTCAGGGGGGGTTCGGACTGAAGCTTTCTTT. It specifies CSSGGVRTEAFF. The chain couples TRBV29-1 to TRBJ1-1, with 7 nucleotides matching TRBD1. V lost 8 bases and J lost 5; bases outside the gene matches: 8. The CDR3 contains 12 residues. In germline, CDR1 is SQVTM, CDR2 ANQGSEA.

The chain is built from TRBV27 and TRBJ2-5; TRBD2 agrees at 7 bases. Trimming cost V 7 bases and J 5 bases; bases outside gene matches: 13. The CDR3 spans 15 residues. Germline assignment: CDR1 MNHEY and CDR2 SMNVEV (reference sequence). The CDR3 loop reads CASTLGSYGGETQYF. As DNA, the CDR3 is TGTGCCAGCACGTTGGGCTCATACGGGGGGGAGACCCAGTACTTC.

This clonotype was picked up a small number of times. At one end, the junction sequence differs from germline, possibly due to a read error. The rearrangement uses TRBV18 and TRBJ2-1; perhaps TRBD1 as D (6 bases). The CDR3 runs to 14 residues. Looked up from germline, CDR1 is KGHSH and CDR2 is LQKENI. This CDR3 reads CACSQGQPYNEQFF. DNA for the CDR3: TGTGCCTGCTCACAAGGACAGCCCTACAATGAGCAGTTCTTC.

This clonotype came up many times. The DNA of the CDR3 is TGCAGTGCTAGAGATCGGATGGGCTCTGGAAACACCATATATTTT. Encoded protein: CSARDRMGSGNTIYF. The rearrangement joins TRBV20-1 to TRBJ1-3; D is unclear. Germline V lookup: CDR1 DFQATT, CDR2 SNEGSKA (reference sequence). This CDR3 has 15 amino acids. Trimming left V 0 bases short and J 0 bases short, with 9 bases between.

This clonotype has just a few counts. This chain joins TRBV27 and TRBJ1-5; unclear D gene. The CDR3 extends over 13 amino acids. The V end lost 6 bases, the J end lost 0 bases, and 6 bases lay between the germline ends. The germline gives CDR1 MNHEY, CDR2 SMNVEV (reference sequence). The CDR3 coding sequence is TGTGCCAGCAGGTACACTAGCAATCAGCCCCAGCATTTT. Translating it yields CASRYTSNQPQHF.

This clonotype was counted a few times. The gene calls are TRBV20-1 and TRBJ1-2, with D possibly matching TRBD1 (5 bases). The CDR3 sequence is 13 residues long. Germline V gives CDR1 DFQATT, CDR2 SNEGSKA (reference sequence). With 3 bases removed from V and 4 bases from J, the gap between germline ends came to 12 bases. CDR3: CSASALGLYGYTF. The CDR3 nucleotides are TGCAGTGCTAGTGCTCTGGGACTCTATGGCTACACCTTC.

In the case of this clonotype: A much larger clone sits a single nucleotide away, making a read error possible. CDR3 nucleotide sequence: TGTGCCAGCAGTGCTCAGTGGTCCGGGGAGCTGTTTTTT. Protein: CASSAQWSGELFF. J is TRBJ2-2 and V is TRBV2; D is unresolved. V lost 4 bases to trimming and J lost 6 bases, with 9 bases between them. The CDR3 covers 13 residues. CDR1 SNHLY and CDR2 FYNNEI come from the germline V gene. The variable domain in full, completed from reference TRBV2 and TRBJ2-2, reads EPEVTQTPSHQVTQMGQEVILRCVPISNHLYFYWYRQILGQKVEFLVSFYNNEISEKSEIFDDQFSVERPDGSNFTLKIRSTKLEDSAMYFCASSAQWSGELFFGEGSRLTVL.

The CDR3 coding sequence is TGCGCCAGCAGCCCCGCCGCTTATAACAATGAGCAGTTCTTC. It is translated as CASSPAAYNNEQFF. The rearrangement links TRBV5-1 to TRBJ2-1; D is uncertain. The germline V gene encodes CDR1 SGHRS and CDR2 YFSETQ. This CDR3 region has 14 residues. Between the trimmed V and J ends, which lost 4 bases and 5 bases, there was a span of 13 bases.

The chain recombines TRBV20-1 with TRBJ2-1; TRBD2 matches at 16 bases. Germline values: CDR1 DFQATT, CDR2 SNEGSKA (reference sequence). Trimming at V came to 5 bases and at J to 1 base, leaving 14 bases not matched to a gene. The CDR3 runs to 20 residues. CDR3 in amino acids: CSAYLSGLAGGPSSYNEQFF. As DNA, the CDR3 is TGCAGTGCTTACTTGTCGGGACTAGCGGGAGGGCCTAGTTCCTACAATGAGCAGTTCTTC.

This clonotype was counted only a few times. V and J are TRBV5-6 and TRBJ1-2; 8 bases match TRBD1. Germline V CDR1 and CDR2: SGHDT, YYEEEE. Trimming at V came to 0 bases and at J to 4 bases, leaving 8 bases not matched to a gene. This CDR3 is 16 amino acids long. In nucleotides, the CDR3 is TGTGCCAGCAGCTTGGCCCGGGGACAGGAGTTCTATGGCTACACCTTC. The encoded protein is CASSLARGQEFYGYTF.

This clonotype was seen many times. The chain employs TRBV7-2 and TRBJ2-1, with a weak D call TRBD1 (5 bases). The CDR3 runs 13 residues. Trimming took off 7 bases at V and 1 base at J, with 8 bases between the two ends. Germline CDR1 and CDR2: SGHTA and FQGNSA. The CDR3 DNA follows: TGTGCCAGCAATCCAGGGTCCTACAATGAGCAGTTCTTC. Translation: CASNPGSYNEQFF.

This clonotype was detected ten times or more. The gene calls are TRBV15 and TRBJ1-1; TRBD1 agrees at 9 bases. This CDR3 is 15 amino acids long. Trimming cost V 5 bases and J 4 bases; bases outside gene matches: 8. Germline loops: CDR1 LNHNV, CDR2 YYDKDF (reference sequence). The CDR3 reads CATSGGQGSITEAFF. In nucleotides, the CDR3 is TGTGCCACCAGCGGAGGACAGGGGTCGATCACTGAAGCTTTCTTT. Combining the CDR3 with reference TRBV15 and TRBJ1-1 gives the whole variable domain DAMVIQNPRYQVTQFGKPVTLSCSQTLNHNVMYWYQQKSSQAPKLLFHYYDKDFNNEADTPDNFQSRRPNTSFCFLDIRSPGLGDTAMYLCATSGGQGSITEAFFGQGTRLTVV.

This clonotype was detected many times. The V call is TRBV15, the J call TRBJ2-1, with TRBD2 as a possible D gene (6 bases). Trimming took off 1 base at V and 3 bases at J, with 13 bases between the two ends. The CDR3 is made up of 16 amino acids. In germline, CDR1 is LNHNV, CDR2 YYDKDF (reference sequence). The CDR3 bases are TGTGCCACCAGCAGAGCTGGAGGGCACATCTACAATGAGCAGTTCTTC. It yields the protein CATSRAGGHIYNEQFF.

This clonotype was detected a few times. The V and J genes are TRBV20-1 and TRBJ2-6; D remains ambiguous. The germline V and J ends were trimmed by 3 bases and 4 bases, with 10 bases remaining between them. Looked up from germline, CDR1 is DFQATT and CDR2 is SNEGSKA (reference sequence). The CDR3 loop spans 14 amino acids. CDR3 protein: CSASSGSGANVLTF. In DNA form, the CDR3 reads TGCAGTGCTAGTTCTGGATCCGGGGCCAACGTCCTGACTTTC.

This clonotype was observed at least ten times. This chain connects TRBV24-1 to TRBJ2-3, with TRBD2 as a possible D gene (5 bases). Trimming left V 4 bases short and J 0 bases short, with 16 bases between. The CDR3 spans 17 residues. The germline gives CDR1 KGHDR, CDR2 SFDVKD. This CDR3 is CATSDPLPGSSTDTQYF. DNA for the CDR3: TGTGCCACCAGTGACCCCCTTCCGGGATCAAGCACAGATACGCAGTATTTT.

This clonotype was observed at least ten times. J is TRBJ1-4 and V is TRBV4-3; D ambiguous. Germline V gene lookup returns CDR1 LGHNA and CDR2 YSLEER. V lost 1 base and J lost 7, with 13 bases in between. The CDR3 loop spans 15 amino acids. The chain's CDR3 is CASSQASRSGEKLFF. For the CDR3, the DNA is TGCGCCAGCAGCCAAGCGTCCCGATCAGGTGAAAAACTGTTTTTT.

This clonotype turned up a few times. The chain is built from TRBV15 and TRBJ1-2; 7 bases align to TRBD1. V shed 6 bases and J 6 bases; nucleotides not matched to a gene: 10. The germline gives CDR1 LNHNV, CDR2 YYDKDF (reference sequence). This CDR3 spans 14 amino acids. The CDR3 sequence is CATSPPQGGDGYTF. The CDR3 DNA reads TGTGCCACCAGTCCTCCTCAGGGGGGGGATGGCTACACCTTC.